This T cell receptor beta chain was captured by sequencing in a study of blood T cell repertoires in COVID-19. The study drew participants aged about 18 to 89 years from roughly 25 US areas. Participants reported their clinical history, and cohort assignment relied on those reports. Symptom resolution, clearance, or two negative PCRs marked the recovered donors of Cohort 3. Germline V gives CDR1 SGHNT, CDR2 YENEEA. The CDR3 is made up of 16 amino acids. V shed 5 bases and J 2 bases; nucleotides not matched to a gene: 5. This table comes from immunoSEQ multiplex PCR, and its TCRdb copy is limited to in-frame clones, with some not included. Among 250,000 to 350,000 clones, 75% to 95% were seen once, and the ten largest hold about 1.1%.

The rearrangement joins TRBV11-3 to TRBJ2-1; TRBD2 matches 11 bases. What was sequenced was PBMCs or T cells enriched from blood (not recorded which). The receptor was derived from a woman aged 30 to 39 who had recovered from COVID-19. CDR3 amino acids: CASSEGGLAAYNEQFF. The CDR3 bases are TGTGCCAGCAGCGAAGGGGGACTAGCGGCCTACAATGAGCAGTTCTTC.